One sample yielded the 15 T cell receptor beta chains listed below, sequenced in a study of T cells in Graves' hyperthyroidism and ophthalmopathy. The source material, RNA transcripts, was used to amplify TCR beta CDR3 regions. A first-round RT-PCR of the TCR CDR3 used the HTBI primer set. Via MiXCR, TCRdb re-called the multiplex PCR reads, giving one row per CDR3 protein. The sample holds 350,000 to 450,000 distinct CDR3 sequences, around an eighth seen once. The sample consisted of blood. All receptors derive from a man in his fifties or sixties with Graves' ophthalmopathy.

A note on this clonotype: A much larger clone is a single base away; this may be a read error. The rearrangement joins TRBV11-3 to TRBJ2-2; no clear D. V was trimmed by 2 bases and J by 5 bases, leaving 12 bases between them. CDR3 length equals 15 residues. Germline V lookup: CDR1 SGHNT, CDR2 YENEEA. CDR3 residues: CASSLKAIWTGELFF. The CDR3 nucleotides are TGTGCCAGCAGCTTAAAGGCCATCTGGACCGGGGAGCTGTTTTTT.

This clonotype was picked up many times. The chain combines TRBV11-2 with TRBJ1-2; 10 positions agree with TRBD1. The CDR3 covers 14 residues. The V segment lost 3 bases and the J segment 3 bases; nucleotides outside the gene matches: 1. From germline, CDR1 is SGHAT and CDR2 FQNNGV. The CDR3 sequence is CASSLDRGDYGYTF. For the CDR3, the DNA is TGTGCCAGCAGCTTGGACAGGGGGGACTATGGCTACACCTTC.

The V gene is TRBV7-2, the J gene TRBJ2-1; the match to TRBD2 covers 9 bases. This CDR3 contains 14 residues. Losses at the gene ends were 3 bases for V and 4 bases for J; bases not matched to a gene: 1. The germline V gene encodes CDR1 SGHTA and CDR2 FQGNSA. The CDR3 here is CASSFTSGYNEQFF. The CDR3 region has the DNA TGTGCCAGCAGCTTCACTAGCGGGTACAATGAGCAGTTCTTC.

This clonotype was counted many times. V is TRBV10-3 and J is TRBJ1-5, with D unclear. V was shortened by 6 bases and J by 6 bases, with 18 bases between the two germline ends. The CDR3 has 15 residues. The germline V gene encodes CDR1 ENHRY and CDR2 SYGVKD. CDR3 coding DNA: TGTGCCATCAGCGGAGGCACGGCGGAGAGTCAGCCCCAGCATTTT. As protein: CAISGGTAESQPQHF.

This clonotype was detected only a few times. This chain connects TRBV20-1 to TRBJ1-2; 7 bases map to TRBD1. Germline V lookup: CDR1 DFQATT, CDR2 SNEGSKA (reference sequence). J lost 1 base, V lost 6 bases, and 5 bases had no gene match. This CDR3 is built from 13 residues. CDR3 sequence: CSAPTGYNYGYTF. The CDR3, as DNA: TGCAGTGCGCCGACAGGGTATAACTATGGCTACACCTTC.

In its sample, this clonotype was seen once. A much larger clonotype is one base distant, so this may be a read error. The rearrangement uses TRBV24-1 and TRBJ1-5; D is uncertain. The CDR3 is 14 amino acids. CDR1 KGHDR and CDR2 SFDVKD come from the germline V gene. V lost 4 bases to trimming and J lost 9 bases, with 15 bases between them. DNA of the CDR3: TGTGCCACCAGTGACCAGACATGGGGTCTGCCCCAGCATTTT. It translates to CATSDQTWGLPQHF.

This clonotype was counted ten times or more. The chain links TRBV2 to TRBJ1-1; no clear D. This CDR3 has 13 amino acids. CDR1 and CDR2 (germline): SNHLY, FYNNEI. V lost 4 bases to trimming and J lost 0 bases, with 6 bases between them. This CDR3 reads CASSGAVNTEAFF. The CDR3 bases are TGTGCCAGCAGTGGGGCGGTGAACACTGAAGCTTTCTTT. Together with reference TRBV2 and TRBJ1-1, the CDR3 gives the full variable domain: EPEVTQTPSHQVTQMGQEVILRCVPISNHLYFYWYRQILGQKVEFLVSFYNNEISEKSEIFDDQFSVERPDGSNFTLKIRSTKLEDSAMYFCASSGAVNTEAFFGQGTRLTVV.

There are many counts of this clonotype. This chain joins TRBV2 and TRBJ1-1, with 9 bases lining up with TRBD1. The J segment lost 8 bases and the V segment lost 6 bases, leaving 10 bases of the junction unmatched. This CDR3 has 14 residues. Germline V lookup: CDR1 SNHLY, CDR2 FYNNEI. This CDR3 is CASRGDRAGVEAFF. The DNA for the CDR3 is TGTGCCAGCAGGGGGGACAGGGCAGGTGTGGAAGCTTTCTTT.

This clonotype appeared many times. The CDR3 here is CASSDGWTGKAETEAFF. Written as DNA, the CDR3 is TGTGCCAGCAGTGATGGTTGGACAGGGAAGGCAGAAACTGAAGCTTTCTTT. The V call is TRBV2, the J call TRBJ1-1; TRBD1 aligns across 8 bases. Trimming took 3 bases from V and 5 from J; bases not matched to a gene: 14. This CDR3 spans 17 amino acids. Germline V CDR1 and CDR2: SNHLY, FYNNEI.

This clonotype was seen a few times. The chain joins TRBV5-1 to TRBJ2-7, with D hard to call. Germline V gene sequence: CDR1 SGHRS, CDR2 YFSETQ. CDR3 length: 16 residues. Trimming left V 0 bases short and J 6 bases short, with 19 bases between. The CDR3 DNA sequence: TGCGCCAGCAGCTTGGCCCCTAACCCGGCCGACGGCGAGCAGTACTTC. This sequence encodes CASSLAPNPADGEQYF.

This clonotype was picked up many times. The V gene is TRBV6-1, the J gene TRBJ1-2, with unresolved D. The CDR3 is 14 residues long. Germline CDR1 and CDR2: MNHNS and SASEGT. V shed 5 bases and J shed 7 bases, with 17 bases lying between them. CDR3 loop: CASSSRIVISGYTF. Written as DNA, the CDR3 is TGTGCCAGCAGTTCCCGGATCGTCATCAGTGGCTACACCTTC.

The gene calls are TRBV6-1 and TRBJ2-4, with 9 bases lining up with TRBD2. The V and J ends lost 2 bases and 1 base, in that order; junction bases with no gene match: 9. Germline CDR1 is MNHNS and CDR2 is SASEGT. The CDR3 covers 18 residues. CDR3 sequence: CASSESLAGPGAKNIQYF. CDR3 DNA sequence: TGTGCCAGCAGTGAAAGTCTAGCGGGACCTGGGGCCAAAAACATTCAGTACTTC.

This clonotype occurred many times. The CDR3 spells CASSLWVAHPVSNQPQHF. The CDR3 nucleotides are TGTGCCAGCAGTTTATGGGTAGCGCACCCTGTGAGCAATCAGCCCCAGCATTTT. The chain combines TRBV12-3 or TRBV12-4 with TRBJ1-5, with D unclear. The CDR3 sequence is 18 residues long. Trimming took off 2 bases at V and 1 base at J, with 18 bases between the two ends.

At least ten counts were recorded for this clonotype. The chain recombines TRBV25-1 with TRBJ2-1; 11 bases align to TRBD2. V shed 4 bases, J shed 5 bases, and the junction held 4 bases outside the gene matches. From germline, CDR1 is MGHDK and CDR2 SYGVNS. The CDR3 runs 15 residues. The CDR3 region is CASSVLTSGNNEQFF. CDR3 sequence (DNA): TGTGCCAGCAGTGTACTGACTAGCGGGAACAATGAGCAGTTCTTC.

There are many counts of this clonotype. The genes are TRBV28 and TRBJ1-5, with 8 bases identical to TRBD1. In germline, CDR1 is MDHEN, CDR2 SYDVKM. The CDR3 is made up of 16 amino acids. V lost 3 bases and J lost 3; bases outside the gene matches: 7. The CDR3 DNA reads TGTGCCAGCAGTTTCTCCGGGACAGGCCACAATCAGCCCCAGCATTTT. Amino acid sequence: CASSFSGTGHNQPQHF.